A selection of T cell receptor beta chains follows, all from one sample in a study of radiation and T cells in renal cell carcinoma. Measured with immunoSEQ multiplex PCR; TCRdb has only the in-frame clones, and not every one. The sample includes 100,000 to 150,000 clones, approximately 82% of them seen just once. The starting material was blood, obtained from a patient whose treatment included radiotherapy and nephrectomy. Source of these receptors: a woman aged 60-70 years with renal cell carcinoma. CDR3s include the opening cysteine and the closing phenylalanine or tryptophan. Each record gives: J gene, clone size, D gene, V gene, CDR3 DNA, CDR3 protein. The D gene is left open where the match is weak. Only part of the rows carry a size: once, few, many, or a class if the clone is expanded.

TRBJ1-1 | - | - | TRBV20-1 | TGCAGTGCTAGGGGGTATGAAGCTTTCTTT | CSARGYEAFF
TRBJ2-5 | - | - | TRBV9 | TGTGCCAGCAGCGTAGGGACAGAAGAGACCCAGTACTTC | CASSVGTEETQYF
TRBJ2-5 | - | TRBD2 | TRBV2 | TGTGCCAGCAGCTCGCGGGGGGGAGAGACCCAGTACTTC | CASSSRGGETQYF
TRBJ2-1 | - | TRBD1 | TRBV5-4 | TGTGCCAGCCGAAGACAGGGGCACTACAATGAGCAGTTCTTC | CASRRQGHYNEQFF
TRBJ1-2 | - | - | TRBV5-5 | TGTGCCAGCAGCCAGGACGGAAACTATGGCTACACCTTC | CASSQDGNYGYTF
TRBJ1-2 | - | TRBD1 | TRBV5-1 | TGCGCCAGCAGCCCAACCGGAGACAGGGTGGGTGGCTACACCTTC | CASSPTGDRVGGYTF
TRBJ2-7 | - | - | TRBV7-2 | TGTGCCAGCAGCCCGACCCAACCTACCTACGAGCAGTACTTC | CASSPTQPTYEQYF
TRBJ2-7 | - | TRBD1 | TRBV5-8 | TGTGCCAGCAGCTCCCGGGACAGATACTACGAGCAGTACTTC | CASSSRDRYYEQYF
TRBJ1-4 | - | TRBD1 | TRBV28 | TGTGCCAGCAGTGCCAAGACAGGGCCGCTTATTTTT | CASSAKTGPLIF
TRBJ2-1 | few | TRBD2 | TRBV27 | TGTGCCAGCAGTTTATTGTCTGGCGGGAGAAGTGGGCAGTTCTTC | CASSLLSGGRSGQFF
TRBJ2-2 | - | - | TRBV7-6 | TGTGCCAGCAGCACCCCGGGCCGGGGGACCGGGGAGCTGTTTTTT | CASSTPGRGTGELFF
TRBJ1-4 | - | - | TRBV28 | TGTGCCAGCAGTTTATTGGGGGGGAATAATGAAAAACTGTTTTTT | CASSLLGGNNEKLFF
TRBJ1-5 | - | - | TRBV5-8 | TGTGCCAGCAGGAAGGCTGGGGACGGGAATCAGCCCCAGCATTTT | CASRKAGDGNQPQHF
TRBJ1-1 | once | - | TRBV11-2 | TGTGCCAGCAGCTCTCAACGACAGGCAATGAACACTGAAGCTTTCTTT | CASSSQRQAMNTEAFF
TRBJ1-4 | few | - | TRBV15 | TGTGCCACCAGCAGAGGGGGGGGACGGGCTGAAAAACTGTTTTTT | CATSRGGGRAEKLFF
TRBJ2-3 | - | - | TRBV11-2 | TGTGCCAGCAGCTTAGCGGGGCCAGATACGCAGTATTTT | CASSLAGPDTQYF
TRBJ2-5 | - | TRBD2 | TRBV6-6 | TGTGCCAGCAGTTACCCGCCTAGCGGGAACCAAGAGACCCAGTACTTC | CASSYPPSGNQETQYF
TRBJ2-5 | - | TRBD1 | TRBV29-1 | TGCAGCGTTGGGACAGGGGGAATAGAGACCCAGTACTTC | CSVGTGGIETQYF